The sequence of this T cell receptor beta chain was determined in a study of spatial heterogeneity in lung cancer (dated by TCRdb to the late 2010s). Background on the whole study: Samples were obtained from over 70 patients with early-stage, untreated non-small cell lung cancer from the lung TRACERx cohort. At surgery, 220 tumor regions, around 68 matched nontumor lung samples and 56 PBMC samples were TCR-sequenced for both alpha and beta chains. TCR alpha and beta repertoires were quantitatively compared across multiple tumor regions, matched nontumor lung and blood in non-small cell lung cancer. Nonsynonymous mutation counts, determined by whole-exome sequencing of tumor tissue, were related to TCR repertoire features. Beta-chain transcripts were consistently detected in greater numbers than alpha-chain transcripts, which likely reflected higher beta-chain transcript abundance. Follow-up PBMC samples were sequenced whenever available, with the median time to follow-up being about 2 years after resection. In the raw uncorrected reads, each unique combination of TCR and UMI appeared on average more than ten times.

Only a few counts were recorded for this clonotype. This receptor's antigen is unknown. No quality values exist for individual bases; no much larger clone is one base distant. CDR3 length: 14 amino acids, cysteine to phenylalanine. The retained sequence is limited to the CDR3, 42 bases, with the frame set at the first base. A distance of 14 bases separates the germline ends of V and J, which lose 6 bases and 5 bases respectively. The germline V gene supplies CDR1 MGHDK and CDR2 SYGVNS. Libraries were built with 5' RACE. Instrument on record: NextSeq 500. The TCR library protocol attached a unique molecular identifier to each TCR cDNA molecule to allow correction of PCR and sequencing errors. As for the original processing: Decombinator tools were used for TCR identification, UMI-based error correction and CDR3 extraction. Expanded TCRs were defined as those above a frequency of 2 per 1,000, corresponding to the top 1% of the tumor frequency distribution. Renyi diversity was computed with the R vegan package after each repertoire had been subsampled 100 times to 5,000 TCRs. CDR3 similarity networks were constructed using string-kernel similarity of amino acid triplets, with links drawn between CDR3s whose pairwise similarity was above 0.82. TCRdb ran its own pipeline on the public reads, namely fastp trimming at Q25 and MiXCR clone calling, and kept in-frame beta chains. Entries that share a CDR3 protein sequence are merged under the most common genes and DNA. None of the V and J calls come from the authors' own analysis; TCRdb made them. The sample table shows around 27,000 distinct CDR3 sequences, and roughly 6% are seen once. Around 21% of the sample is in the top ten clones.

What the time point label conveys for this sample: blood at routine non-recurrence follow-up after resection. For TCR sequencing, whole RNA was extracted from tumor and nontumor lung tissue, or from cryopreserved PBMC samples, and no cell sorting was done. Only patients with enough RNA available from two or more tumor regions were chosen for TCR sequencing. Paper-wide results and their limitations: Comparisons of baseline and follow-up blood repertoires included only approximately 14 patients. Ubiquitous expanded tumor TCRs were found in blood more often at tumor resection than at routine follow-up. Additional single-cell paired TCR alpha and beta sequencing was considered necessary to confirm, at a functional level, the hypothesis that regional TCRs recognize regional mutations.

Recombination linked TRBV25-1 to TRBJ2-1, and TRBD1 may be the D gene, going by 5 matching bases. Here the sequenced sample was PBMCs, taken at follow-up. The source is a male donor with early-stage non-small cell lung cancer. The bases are TGTGCCAGCAGCTTACCCAGGGCGGACAATGAGCAGTTCTTC. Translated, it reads CASSLPRADNEQFF.